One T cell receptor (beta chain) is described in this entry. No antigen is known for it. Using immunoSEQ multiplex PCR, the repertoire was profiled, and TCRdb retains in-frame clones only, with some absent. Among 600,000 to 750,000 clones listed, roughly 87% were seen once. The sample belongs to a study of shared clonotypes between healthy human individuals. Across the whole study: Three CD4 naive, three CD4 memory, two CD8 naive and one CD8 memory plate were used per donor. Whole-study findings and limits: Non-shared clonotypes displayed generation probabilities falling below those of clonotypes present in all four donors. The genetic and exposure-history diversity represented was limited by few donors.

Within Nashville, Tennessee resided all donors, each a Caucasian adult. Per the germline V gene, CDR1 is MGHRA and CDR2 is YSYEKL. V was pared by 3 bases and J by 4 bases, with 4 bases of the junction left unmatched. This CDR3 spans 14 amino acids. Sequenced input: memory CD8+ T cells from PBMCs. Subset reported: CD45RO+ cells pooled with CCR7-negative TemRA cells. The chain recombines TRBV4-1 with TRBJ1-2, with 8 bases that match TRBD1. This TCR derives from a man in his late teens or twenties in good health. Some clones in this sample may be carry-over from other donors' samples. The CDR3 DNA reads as TGCGCCAGCAGCCATCGACAGGGGATCTATGGCTACACCTTC. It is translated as CASSHRQGIYGYTF.